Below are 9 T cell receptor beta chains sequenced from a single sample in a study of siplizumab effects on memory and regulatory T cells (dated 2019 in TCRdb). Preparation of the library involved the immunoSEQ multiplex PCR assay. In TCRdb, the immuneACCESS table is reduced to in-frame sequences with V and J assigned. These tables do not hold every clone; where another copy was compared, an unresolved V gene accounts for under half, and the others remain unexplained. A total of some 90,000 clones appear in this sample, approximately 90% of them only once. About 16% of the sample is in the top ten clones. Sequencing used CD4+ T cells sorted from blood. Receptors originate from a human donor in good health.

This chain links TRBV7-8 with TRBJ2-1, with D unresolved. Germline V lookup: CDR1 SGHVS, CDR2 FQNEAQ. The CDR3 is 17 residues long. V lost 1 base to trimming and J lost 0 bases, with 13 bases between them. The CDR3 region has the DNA TGTGCCAGCAGCTTAGGTTTCGGCTTGAGCTCCTACAATGAGCAGTTCTTC. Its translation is CASSLGFGLSSYNEQFF.

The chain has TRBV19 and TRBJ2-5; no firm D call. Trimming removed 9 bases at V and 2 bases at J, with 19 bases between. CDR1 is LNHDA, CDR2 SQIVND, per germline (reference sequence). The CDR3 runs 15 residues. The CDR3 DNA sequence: TGTGCCAGCAACCCAGGATCAGGAAGACAAGAGACCCAGTACTTC. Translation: CASNPGSGRQETQYF.

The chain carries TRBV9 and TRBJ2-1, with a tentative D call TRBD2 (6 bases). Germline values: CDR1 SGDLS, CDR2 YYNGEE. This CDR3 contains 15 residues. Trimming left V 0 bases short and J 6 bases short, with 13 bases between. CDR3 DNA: TGTGCCAGCAGCGTAGGACTAGGGGAGCTCAATGAGCAGTTCTTC. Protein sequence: CASSVGLGELNEQFF.

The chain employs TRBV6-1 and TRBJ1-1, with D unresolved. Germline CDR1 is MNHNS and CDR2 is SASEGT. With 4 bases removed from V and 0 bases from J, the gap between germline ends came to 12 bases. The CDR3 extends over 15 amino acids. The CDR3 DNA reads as TGTGCCAGCAGTGCAAGGGCCACCTTGAACACTGAAGCTTTCTTT. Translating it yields CASSARATLNTEAFF.

CDR3 sequence: CASRTLGHQGDYEQYF. In DNA form, the CDR3 reads TGTGCCAGCAGGACTCTCGGGCACCAAGGGGACTACGAGCAGTACTTC. V usage is TRBV21-1 and J usage is TRBJ2-7; the D segment call TRBD1 is taken from the table without a DNA check. TRBV21-1 is a known pseudogene. This CDR3 comprises 16 residues.

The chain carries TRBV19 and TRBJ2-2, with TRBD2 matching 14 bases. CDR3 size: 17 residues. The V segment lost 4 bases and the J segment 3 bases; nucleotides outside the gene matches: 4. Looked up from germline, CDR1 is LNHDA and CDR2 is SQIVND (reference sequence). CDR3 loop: CASSRTSGRRDTGELFF. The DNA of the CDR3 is TGTGCCAGTAGTAGGACTAGCGGGAGGAGGGACACCGGGGAGCTGTTTTTT. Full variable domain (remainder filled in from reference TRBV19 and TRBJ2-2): DGGITQSPKYLFRKEGQNVTLSCEQNLNHDAMYWYRQDPGQGLRLIYYSQIVNDFQKGDIAEGYSVSREKKESFPLTVTSAQKNPTAFYLCASSRTSGRRDTGELFFGEGSRLTVL.

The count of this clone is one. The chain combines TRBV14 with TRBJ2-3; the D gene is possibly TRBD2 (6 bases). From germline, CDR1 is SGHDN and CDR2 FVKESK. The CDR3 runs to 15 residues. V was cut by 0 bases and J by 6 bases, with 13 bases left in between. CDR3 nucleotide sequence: TGTGCCAGCAGCCAAGACCGCGGGACGGCTGATACGCAGTATTTT. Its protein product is CASSQDRGTADTQYF.

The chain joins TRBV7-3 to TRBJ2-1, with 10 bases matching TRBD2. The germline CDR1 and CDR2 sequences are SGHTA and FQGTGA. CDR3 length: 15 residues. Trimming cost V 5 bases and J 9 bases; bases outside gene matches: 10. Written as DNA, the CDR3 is TGTGCCAGCAGCGGAAGCGGGAGGGGCCTTGGTGAGCAGTTCTTC. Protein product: CASSGSGRGLGEQFF.

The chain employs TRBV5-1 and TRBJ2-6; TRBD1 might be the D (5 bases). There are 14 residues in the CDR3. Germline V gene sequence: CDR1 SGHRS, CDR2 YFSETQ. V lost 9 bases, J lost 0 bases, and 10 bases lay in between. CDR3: CATTQVSGANVLTF. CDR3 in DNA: TGCGCCACTACACAGGTCTCTGGGGCCAACGTCCTGACTTTC.